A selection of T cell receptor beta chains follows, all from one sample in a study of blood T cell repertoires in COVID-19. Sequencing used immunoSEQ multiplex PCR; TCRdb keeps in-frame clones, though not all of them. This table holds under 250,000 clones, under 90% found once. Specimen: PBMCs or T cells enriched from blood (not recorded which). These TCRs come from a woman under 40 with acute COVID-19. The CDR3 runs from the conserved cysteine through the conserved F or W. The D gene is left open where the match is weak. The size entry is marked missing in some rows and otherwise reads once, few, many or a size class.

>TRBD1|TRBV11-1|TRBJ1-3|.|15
TGTGCCAGCAGCAATACCGGGACAGCCGAAGGCACCATATATTTT
CASSNTGTAEGTIYF
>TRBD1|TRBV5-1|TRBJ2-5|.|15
TGCGCCAGCAGCCCGAGGACAGGGCAACAAGAGACCCAGTACTTC
CASSPRTGQQETQYF
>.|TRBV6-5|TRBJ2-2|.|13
TGTGCCAGCAGAGACTATAGATGGTGGGAGCTGTTTTTT
CASRDYRWWELFF
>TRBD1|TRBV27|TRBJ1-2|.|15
TGTGCCAGCAGTTCCCACAGGGGGACCAACTATGGCTACACCTTC
CASSSHRGTNYGYTF
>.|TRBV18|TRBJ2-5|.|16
TGTGCCAGCTCACCCCCTGGGGAGGCGCTTGGGGAGACCCAGTACTTC
CASSPPGEALGETQYF
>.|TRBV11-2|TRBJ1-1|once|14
TGTGCCACCAGCAACAGGCTCTCGAACACTGAAGCTTTCTTT
CATSNRLSNTEAFF
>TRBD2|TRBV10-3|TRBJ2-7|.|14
TGTGCCATCAGCGCCGGAACTAGCGGGGTTGAGCAGTACTTC
CAISAGTSGVEQYF
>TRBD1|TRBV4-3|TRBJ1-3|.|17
TGCGCCAGCAGCCAGACAACGGGACAGGGGATTGGAAACACCATATATTTT
CASSQTTGQGIGNTIYF
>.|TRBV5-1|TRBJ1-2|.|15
TGCGCCAGCAGCGGACGACGGGGGGCAGGTTATGGCTACACCTTC
CASSGRRGAGYGYTF
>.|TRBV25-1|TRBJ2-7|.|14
TGTGCCAGCATCCCTCGAGGTAAGGCCTACGAGCAGTACTTC
CASIPRGKAYEQYF
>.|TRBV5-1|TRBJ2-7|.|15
TGCGCCAGCAGTTATGAACCAACGGTGATCTACGAGCAGTACTTC
CASSYEPTVIYEQYF
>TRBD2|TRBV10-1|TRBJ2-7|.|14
TGCGCCAGCAGTCCTAGCGGGGGGGCCTACGAGCAGTACTTC
CASSPSGGAYEQYF
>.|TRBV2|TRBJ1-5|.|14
TGTGCCAGCAAACGGGGTACGGTTAATCAGCCCCAGCATTTT
CASKRGTVNQPQHF
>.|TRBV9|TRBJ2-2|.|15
TGTGCCAGCAGCCTAAGCACAGGTGGTACCGGGGAGCTGTTTTTT
CASSLSTGGTGELFF
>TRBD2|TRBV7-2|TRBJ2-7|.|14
TGTGCCAGCAGCCCGGGACTAGCGACTTACGAGCAGTACTTC
CASSPGLATYEQYF
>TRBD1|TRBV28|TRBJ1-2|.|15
TGTGCCAGCAGTTTAGGACAGGGGGCGATTTTTGGCTACACCTTC
CASSLGQGAIFGYTF
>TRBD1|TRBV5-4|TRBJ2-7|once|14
TGTGCCAGCAGCTTGGGCAGGGGGCGCGACGAGCAGTACTTC
CASSLGRGRDEQYF
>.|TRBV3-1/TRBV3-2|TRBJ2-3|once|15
TGTGCCAGCAGCCAAGATCTTGGGCCGAATTATACGCAGTATTTT
CASSQDLGPNYTQYF
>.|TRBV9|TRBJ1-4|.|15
TGTGCCAGCAGCGTAGCTGGGGGGGTGCATGAAAAACTGTTTTTT
CASSVAGGVHEKLFF
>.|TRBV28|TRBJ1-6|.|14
TGTGCCACGCTTGTCGGGACGGGGACTTCCCCCCTCCACTTT
CATLVGTGTSPLHF
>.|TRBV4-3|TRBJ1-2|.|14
TGCGCCAGCAGCCAAGATGCGGAATCCTATGGCTACACCTTC
CASSQDAESYGYTF
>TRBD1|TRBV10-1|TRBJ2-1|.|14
TGCGCCAGTCAGAAGGGGGACAGGGGCAGCGAGCAGTTCTTC
CASQKGDRGSEQFF
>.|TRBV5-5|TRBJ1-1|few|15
TGTGCCAGCAGCTCGGGCGACGGGATGAACACTGAAGCTTTCTTT
CASSSGDGMNTEAFF
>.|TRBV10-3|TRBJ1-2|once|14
TGTGCCATCAGTGAGTCCGGGGGGGTCTGGGGCTACACCTTC
CAISESGGVWGYTF
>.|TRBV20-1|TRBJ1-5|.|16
TGCAGTGCTAGTAACAATGGCATACAGGGAAATCAGCCCCAGCATTTT
CSASNNGIQGNQPQHF
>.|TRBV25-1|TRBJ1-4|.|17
TGTGCCAGCAGTCCCCTACTTGGGGGGTCGGAAAATGAAAAACTGTTTTTT
CASSPLLGGSENEKLFF
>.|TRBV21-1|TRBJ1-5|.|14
TGTGCCACCAAAAAACAGGGAAGCAATCAGCCCCAGCATTTT
CATKKQGSNQPQHF
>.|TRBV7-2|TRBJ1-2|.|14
TGTGCCAGCAGCTTAATAGGAGGGGATACTGGCTACACCTTC
CASSLIGGDTGYTF
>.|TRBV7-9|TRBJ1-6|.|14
TGTGCCAGCAGCGCCGGTCGGGAACTTTCACCCCTCCACTTT
CASSAGRELSPLHF
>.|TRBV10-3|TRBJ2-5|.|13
TGTGCCATCAGCCCCACGGGGCAAGAGACCCAGTACTTC
CAISPTGQETQYF
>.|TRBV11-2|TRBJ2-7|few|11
TGTGCCAGCAGCTTGAACAGGGAAACGTACTTC
CASSLNRETYF
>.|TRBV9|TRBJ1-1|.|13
TGTGCCAGCAGCGCACACGAATCCACTGAAGCTTTCTTT
CASSAHESTEAFF
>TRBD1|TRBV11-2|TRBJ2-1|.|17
TGTGCCAGCAGCTTATCAGGGGACAGCCAACTTTACAATGAGCAGTTCTTC
CASSLSGDSQLYNEQFF
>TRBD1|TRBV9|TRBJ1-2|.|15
TGTGCCAGCACGGGGGCGGGACAGTTTAACTATGGCTACACCTTC
CASTGAGQFNYGYTF
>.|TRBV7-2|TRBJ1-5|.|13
TGTGCCAGCAGCTTAGCTGGCCACCGGGCCCAGCATTTT
CASSLAGHRAQHF
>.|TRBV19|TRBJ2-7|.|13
TGTGCCAGTAGCTTACAGGTTGCCTACGAGCAGTACTTC
CASSLQVAYEQYF
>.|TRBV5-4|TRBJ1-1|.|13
TGTGCCAGCAGAACAGACCGTGGGACTGAAGCTTTCTTT
CASRTDRGTEAFF
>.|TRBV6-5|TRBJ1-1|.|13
TGTGCCAGCAGTCCGTGGCCCCCCGATGAAGCTTTCTTT
CASSPWPPDEAFF